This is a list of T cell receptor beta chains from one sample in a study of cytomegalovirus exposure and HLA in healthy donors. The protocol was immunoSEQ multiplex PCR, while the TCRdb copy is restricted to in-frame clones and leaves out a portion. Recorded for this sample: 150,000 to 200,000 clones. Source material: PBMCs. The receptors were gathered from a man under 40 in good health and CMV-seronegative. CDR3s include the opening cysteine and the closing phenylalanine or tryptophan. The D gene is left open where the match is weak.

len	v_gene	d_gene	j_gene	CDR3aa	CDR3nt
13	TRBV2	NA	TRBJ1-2	CASSDGRENGYTF	TGTGCCAGCAGTGACGGGCGGGAAAATGGCTACACCTTC
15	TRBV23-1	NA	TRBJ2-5	CASSPSRGRGETQYF	TGCGCCAGCAGTCCGAGCAGGGGACGAGGAGAGACCCAGTACTTC
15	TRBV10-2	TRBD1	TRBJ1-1	CASSRGQGLNTEAFF	TGCGCCAGCAGTAGAGGACAGGGTCTGAACACTGAAGCTTTCTTT
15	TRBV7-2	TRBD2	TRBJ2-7	CASSLASSGEYEQYF	TGTGCCAGCAGCTTAGCGTCTAGCGGGGAGTACGAGCAGTACTTC
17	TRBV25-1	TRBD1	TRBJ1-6	CASRGGTGSSYNSPLHF	TGTGCCAGCAGGGGGGGGACAGGGAGCTCCTATAATTCACCCCTCCACTTT
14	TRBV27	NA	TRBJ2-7	CASSFKGRGYEQYF	TGTGCCAGCAGTTTCAAGGGGCGAGGATACGAGCAGTACTTC
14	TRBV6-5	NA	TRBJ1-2	CASSNRVRGYGYTF	TGTGCCAGCAGTAACAGGGTCAGGGGCTATGGCTACACCTTC
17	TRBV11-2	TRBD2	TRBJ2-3	CASSLDSSGRARDTQYF	TGTGCCAGCAGCTTAGATTCGAGCGGGAGGGCCAGAGATACGCAGTATTTT
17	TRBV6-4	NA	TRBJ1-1	CASLQGFIFSSITEAFF	TGTGCCAGCCTCCAGGGATTTATATTTAGTTCGATCACTGAAGCTTTCTTT
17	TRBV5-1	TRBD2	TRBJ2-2	CASSLGTSGAGTGELFF	TGCGCCAGCAGCTTAGGAACTAGCGGGGCGGGAACCGGGGAGCTGTTTTTT
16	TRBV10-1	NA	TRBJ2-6	CASSESSGPGANVLTF	TGCGCCAGCAGTGAGTCATCAGGGCCAGGGGCCAACGTCCTGACTTTC
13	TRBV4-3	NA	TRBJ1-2	CASSSDSGYGYTF	TGCGCCAGCAGCTCGGACTCGGGCTATGGCTACACCTTC
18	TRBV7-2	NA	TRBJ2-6	CASSLIRLGVSGANVLTF	TGTGCCAGCAGCTTAATTAGGCTAGGGGTCTCTGGGGCCAACGTCCTGACTTTC
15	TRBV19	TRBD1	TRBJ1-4	CASSIRQGLDEKLFF	TGTGCCAGTAGTATTAGACAGGGCTTGGATGAAAAACTGTTTTTT
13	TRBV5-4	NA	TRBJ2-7	CASSLDFIYEQYF	TGTGCCAGCAGCTTGGATTTCATCTACGAGCAGTACTTC
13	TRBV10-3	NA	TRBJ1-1	CAISAEMNTEAFF	TGTGCCATCAGTGCAGAAATGAACACTGAAGCTTTCTTT
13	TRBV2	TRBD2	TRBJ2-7	CASSRTSSYEQYF	TGTGCCAGCTCCCGGACTAGTTCCTACGAGCAGTACTTC
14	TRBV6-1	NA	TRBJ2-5	CASSNDGLEETQYF	TGTGCCAGCAGTAACGACGGTCTGGAGGAGACCCAGTACTTC
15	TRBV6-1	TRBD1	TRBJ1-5	CASRVDRASNQPQHF	TGTGCCAGCAGAGTGGACAGGGCTAGCAATCAGCCCCAGCATTTT
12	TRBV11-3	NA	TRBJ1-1	CASSGGSTEAFF	TGTGCCAGCAGCGGGGGGAGCACTGAAGCTTTCTTT
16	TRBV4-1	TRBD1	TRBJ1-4	CASSQSRQGREEKLFF	TGCGCCAGCAGCCAATCAAGACAGGGTCGAGAGGAAAAACTGTTTTTT
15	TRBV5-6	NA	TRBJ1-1	CASSFLSGGYTEAFF	TGTGCCAGCAGCTTCCTTTCGGGGGGGTACACTGAAGCTTTCTTT
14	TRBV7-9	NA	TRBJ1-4	CASSLVGENEKLFF	TGTGCCAGCAGCTTAGTAGGAGAGAATGAAAAACTGTTTTTT
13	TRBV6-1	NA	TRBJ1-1	CASRLDLTDEAFF	TGTGCCAGCAGACTTGACCTGACAGATGAAGCTTTCTTT
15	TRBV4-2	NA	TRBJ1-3	CASSAYGSSGNTIYF	TGTGCCAGCAGCGCCTACGGGAGCTCTGGAAACACCATATATTTT
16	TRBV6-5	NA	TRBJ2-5	CASSYSFQGWQETQYF	TGTGCCAGCAGTTACTCGTTCCAGGGTTGGCAAGAGACCCAGTACTTC
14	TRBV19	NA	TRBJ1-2	CASTAGTSDYGYTF	TGTGCCAGTACGGCAGGGACAAGTGACTATGGCTACACCTTC
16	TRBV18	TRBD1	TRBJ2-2	CASSPTVRGPTGELFF	TGTGCCAGCTCACCAACGGTCAGGGGGCCCACCGGGGAGCTGTTTTTT
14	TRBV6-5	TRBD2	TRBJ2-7	CASRPLAVTYEQYF	TGTGCCAGCAGGCCCCTAGCGGTTACCTACGAGCAGTACTTC
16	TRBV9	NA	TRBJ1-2	CASSVDTGIANYGYTF	TGTGCCAGCAGCGTAGACACAGGGATAGCTAACTATGGCTACACCTTC
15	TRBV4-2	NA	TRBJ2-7	CASSQGETGPYEQYF	TGTGCCAGCAGCCAAGGGGAGACAGGCCCCTACGAGCAGTACTTC
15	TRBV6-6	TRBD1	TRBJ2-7	CASTRLNTGVGEQYF	TGTGCCAGCACCCGACTTAATACAGGGGTGGGGGAGCAGTACTTC
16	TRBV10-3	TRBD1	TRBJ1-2	CAISAQPTQGFYGYTF	TGTGCCATCAGTGCACAGCCCACACAGGGGTTCTATGGCTACACCTTC
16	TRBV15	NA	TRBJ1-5	CATSRDRGQHNQPQHF	TGTGCCACCAGCAGAGATCGAGGACAGCACAATCAGCCCCAGCATTTT
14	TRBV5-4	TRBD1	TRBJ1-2	CASTSGQGLHGYTF	TGTGCCAGCACCTCGGGACAGGGGTTACATGGCTACACCTTC